This T cell receptor (beta chain) was identified during a study of T cell responses to AZD1222 COVID-19 vaccine. This clone occurred a few times. Its antigen is unknown. The study's findings and limits: Repertoire samples came only from after the peak T cell response. The study identified only a handful of AZD1222 recipients as seropositive at baseline. Females made up more of the donors, who were largely white British, and clonal diversity may have come out too low. With dominance at 160-218 and 743-854, vaccine-associated CD4 TCRs spanned spike.

Sequencing was performed with immunoSEQ multiplex PCR; in TCRdb, only in-frame clones are kept and a portion is missing. The table includes approximately 140,000 clones, 90% to 95% detected once. The sample consisted of peripheral blood, taken on day 0 of MenACWY control vaccination. The receptor was derived from an adult in good health.

This CDR3 reads CASSYSREGGHTEAFF. DNA for the CDR3: TGTGCCAGCAGTTACTCGAGGGAGGGGGGGCACACTGAAGCTTTCTTT. The V gene is TRBV6-5, the J gene TRBJ1-1, with D tentatively TRBD1 (6 bases). Germline-derived CDR1 and CDR2 are MNHEY and SVGAGI. CDR3 size: 16 residues. The V and J ends lost 0 bases and 3 bases respectively, with 14 bases between them.